These 22 T cell receptor beta chains share one sample of origin, sequenced in a study of Ad26.COV2.S vaccination and SARS-CoV-2 variants. Assay: immunoSEQ multiplex PCR; the TCRdb copy retains only in-frame clones and omits some. The sample has approximately 90,000 clones; roughly 85% are singletons. The sequenced sample was peripheral blood, obtained after recovery from COVID-19. These receptors came from a human donor who had recovered from COVID-19.

The J gene is TRBJ2-7, the V gene TRBV25-1; D remains ambiguous. CDR1 and CDR2 (germline): MGHDK, SYGVNS. The CDR3 is made up of 14 amino acids. Trimming removed 3 bases from V and 2 bases from J, with 11 bases in between. In nucleotides, the CDR3 is TGTGCCAGCAGTGATCCAGGCGGAACCTACGAGCAGTACTTC. It specifies CASSDPGGTYEQYF.

J is TRBJ2-2 and V is TRBV7-2; D call uncertain. Germline CDR1 reads SGHTA; CDR2 reads FQGNSA. V was pared by 5 bases and J by 6 bases, with 10 bases between. The CDR3 has 13 residues. The CDR3 DNA reads as TGTGCCAGCAGCCCTGACCGGTCCGGGGAGCTGTTTTTT. Protein: CASSPDRSGELFF.

This clone was counted a single time. V is TRBV28 and J is TRBJ1-2; D uncertain. V dropped 2 bases and J dropped 8 bases, with 9 bases sitting between them. The CDR3 consists of 12 residues. The V gene's germline CDR1 is MDHEN and CDR2 SYDVKM. The CDR3 is CASSLRPGGYTF. CDR3 coding DNA: TGTGCCAGCAGTTTAAGGCCCGGGGGCTACACCTTC.

This clone came up once. This chain joins TRBV19 and TRBJ1-3; D uncertain. This CDR3 is 16 amino acids long. The germline V gene has CDR1 LNHDA and CDR2 SQIVND (reference sequence). V was clipped by 5 bases and J by 3 bases, with 17 bases between them. The CDR3 region is CASSFSGLASGNTIYF. DNA for the CDR3: TGTGCCAGTAGTTTCTCCGGGTTAGCCAGTGGAAACACCATATATTTT.

The V and J genes are TRBV6-5 and TRBJ1-2; 7 bases fit TRBD1. CDR1 MNHEY and CDR2 SVGAGI come from the germline V gene. Losses at the gene ends were 6 bases for V and 7 bases for J; bases not matched to a gene: 11. CDR3 size: 14 residues. CDR3: CASSPTFRQGGYTF. CDR3 sequence (DNA): TGTGCCAGCAGCCCCACCTTCAGACAGGGTGGCTACACCTTC.

The J gene is TRBJ1-2, the V gene TRBV4-3, with a weak D call TRBD1 (5 bases). Germline V gives CDR1 LGHNA, CDR2 YSLEER. V gave up 1 base and J gave up 5 bases, with 8 bases separating them. The CDR3 spans 13 residues. CDR3 sequence reads: CASSQVGGYGYTF. DNA of the CDR3: TGCGCCAGCAGCCAAGTCGGGGGGTATGGCTACACCTTC.

This clone was observed a handful of times. The chain couples TRBV19 to TRBJ2-7, with TRBD2 identical over 7 bases. The CDR3 covers 13 residues. Trimming took 4 bases from V and 1 from J; bases not matched to a gene: 1. Germline V gene lookup returns CDR1 LNHDA and CDR2 SQIVND (reference sequence). CDR3 in amino acids: CASSREGSYEQYF. CDR3 bases: TGTGCCAGTAGTAGGGAGGGGTCCTACGAGCAGTACTTC.

The chain joins TRBV7-6 to TRBJ2-1; 13 bases match TRBD2. V was pared by 5 bases and J by 8 bases, with 12 bases of the junction left unmatched. Per the germline V gene, CDR1 is SGHVS and CDR2 is FNYEAQ. This CDR3 contains 17 residues. CDR3 nucleotides: TGTGCCAGCAGCCTTGGGACTAGCGGGGAGGGTAGGGATGAGCAGTTCTTC. It is translated as CASSLGTSGEGRDEQFF.

This clone was counted between two and nine times. The rearrangement links TRBV5-1 to TRBJ2-4; tentatively, D is TRBD2 (6 bases). There are 14 residues in the CDR3. Germline CDR1 is SGHRS and CDR2 is YFSETQ. Trimming took 0 bases from V and 7 from J, leaving 11 bases between them. For the CDR3, the DNA is TGCGCCAGCAGCTTGGGAGATGGGAGGAACATTCAGTACTTC. Amino acid sequence: CASSLGDGRNIQYF.

V usage is TRBV24-1 and J usage is TRBJ2-7; the D gene is possibly TRBD2 (5 bases). The germline gives CDR1 KGHDR, CDR2 SFDVKD. This CDR3 is 15 amino acids long. V was trimmed by 2 bases and J by 3 bases, leaving 13 bases between them. The CDR3 loop reads CATSDSSYGLYEQYF. In DNA, the CDR3 is TGTGCCACCAGTGATTCGAGTTATGGACTCTACGAGCAGTACTTC.

This chain joins TRBV7-9 and TRBJ2-7; 9 bases are a match to TRBD2. Germline V lookup: CDR1 SEHNR, CDR2 FQNEAQ (reference sequence). V shed 9 bases and J 5 bases; nucleotides not matched to a gene: 17. The length of the CDR3 is 16 residues. The CDR3 is CASTQNMRGGLDEQYF. The CDR3 region has the DNA TGTGCCAGTACCCAAAATATGCGGGGGGGTCTTGACGAGCAGTACTTC.

This sequence joins TRBV19 and TRBJ1-1, with no clear D. The length of the CDR3 is 15 residues. Germline-derived CDR1 and CDR2 are LNHDA and SQIVND (reference sequence). With 2 bases removed from V and 0 bases from J, the gap between germline ends came to 10 bases. Written as DNA, the CDR3 is TGTGCCAGTAGTATAAGTTGGGTCATGAACACTGAAGCTTTCTTT. Amino acid sequence: CASSISWVMNTEAFF.

This clone was observed a single time. The gene calls are TRBV4-2 and TRBJ1-5; D may be TRBD1 (5 bases). The CDR3 has 14 amino acids. Looked up from germline, CDR1 is LGHNA and CDR2 is YNFKEQ. V was cut by 3 bases and J by 5 bases, with 11 bases left in between. This chain's CDR3 is CASSHSGGDQPQHF. CDR3 DNA: TGTGCCAGCAGCCACTCTGGGGGGGATCAGCCCCAGCATTTT.

This clone was counted a few times. The chain is built from TRBV9 and TRBJ1-4; 7 nucleotides line up with TRBD1. Trimming took 2 bases from V and 6 from J; bases not matched to a gene: 1. This CDR3 is built from 13 residues. CDR1 SGDLS and CDR2 YYNGEE come from the germline V gene. CDR3 DNA: TGTGCCAGCAGCGTTACAGGGGATGAAAAACTGTTTTTT. Translated, it gives CASSVTGDEKLFF.

This chain uses TRBV5-6 with TRBJ1-1, with D hard to call. V lost 0 bases and J lost 3, with 9 bases in between. CDR1 SGHDT and CDR2 YYEEEE come from the germline V gene. The CDR3 length is 14 residues. The CDR3 sequence is CASSLGPPDTEAFF. In DNA, the CDR3 is TGTGCCAGCAGCTTGGGACCTCCGGACACTGAAGCTTTCTTT.

This sequence joins TRBV11-3 and TRBJ2-2; D is undetermined. V lost 8 bases and J lost 3, with 13 bases in between. The CDR3 consists of 14 residues. Per the germline V gene, CDR1 is SGHNT and CDR2 is YENEEA. In DNA form, the CDR3 reads TGTGCCAGCGGCGAGCCAAGGGACACCGGGGAGCTGTTTTTT. Residues: CASGEPRDTGELFF.

The genes are TRBV24-1 and TRBJ2-5, with TRBD2 matching 10 bases. The trim removed 7 bases at V and 4 bases at J, leaving 11 bases unmatched. Germline CDR1 KGHDR, CDR2 SFDVKD. The CDR3 loop spans 16 amino acids. The CDR3 spells CATSYSSGGTLETQYF. The CDR3 DNA reads TGTGCCACCAGCTATAGTAGCGGGGGGACTCTAGAGACCCAGTACTTC.

The V call is TRBV27, the J call TRBJ1-1; unclear D gene. V lost 0 bases, J lost 1 base, and 6 bases lay in between. Germline V gives CDR1 MNHEY, CDR2 SMNVEV (reference sequence). CDR3 length: 14 amino acids. CDR3 in DNA: TGTGCCAGCAGTTTATCACGGAGGAACACTGAAGCTTTCTTT. Translated: CASSLSRRNTEAFF.

This clone was seen only a few times. This chain connects TRBV2 to TRBJ1-2, with a tentative D call TRBD1 (5 bases). Germline V gives CDR1 SNHLY, CDR2 FYNNEI. With 6 bases removed from V and 5 bases from J, the gap between germline ends came to 16 bases. The CDR3 length is 14 residues. CDR3 residues: CASRAGTAFYGYTF. Written as DNA, the CDR3 is TGTGCCAGCAGGGCCGGGACTGCCTTTTATGGCTACACCTTC.

The V and J genes are TRBV6-6 and TRBJ2-5; D call uncertain. V was pared by 4 bases and J by 1 base, with 4 bases between. This CDR3 has 12 amino acids. Germline lookup yields CDR1 MNHNY and CDR2 SVGAGI (reference sequence). This CDR3 reads CASSSSQETQYF. In DNA form, the CDR3 reads TGTGCCAGCAGTTCCTCCCAAGAGACCCAGTACTTC.

This clone was seen a handful of times. The chain recombines TRBV2 with TRBJ1-5; D remains ambiguous. This CDR3 has 13 residues. The V gene lost 0 bases and the J gene lost 11 bases, with 11 bases spanning the gap. Germline lookup yields CDR1 SNHLY and CDR2 FYNNEI. The CDR3, as DNA: TGTGCCAGCAGTGAAGCGCTTTTAGGTTCCCAGCATTTT. Encoded protein: CASSEALLGSQHF.

The CDR3 DNA reads TGTGCCATCCAAAAAGTACAGGGGTTCAACTTTAACACTGAAGCTTTCTTT. It codes for CAIQKVQGFNFNTEAFF. The chain couples TRBV28 to TRBJ1-1; 7 bases fit TRBD1. The CDR3 covers 17 residues. Germline V CDR1 and CDR2: MDHEN, SYDVKM. V trimming: 10 bases; J trimming: 2 bases; junction bases outside the gene matches: 19.